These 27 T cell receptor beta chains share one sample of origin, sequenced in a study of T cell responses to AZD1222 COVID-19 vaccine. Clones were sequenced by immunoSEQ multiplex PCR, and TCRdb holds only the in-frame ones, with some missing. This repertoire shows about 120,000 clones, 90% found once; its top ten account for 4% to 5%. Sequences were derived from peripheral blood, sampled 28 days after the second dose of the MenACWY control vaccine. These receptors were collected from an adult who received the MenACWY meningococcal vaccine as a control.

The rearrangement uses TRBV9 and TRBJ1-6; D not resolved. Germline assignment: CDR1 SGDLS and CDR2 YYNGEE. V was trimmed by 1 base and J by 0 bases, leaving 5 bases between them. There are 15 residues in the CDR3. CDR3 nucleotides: TGTGCCAGCAGCGTACAGAGCTCCTATAATTCACCCCTCCACTTT. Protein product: CASSVQSSYNSPLHF. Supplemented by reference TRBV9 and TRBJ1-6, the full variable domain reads DSGVTQTPKHLITATGQRVTLRCSPRSGDLSVYWYQQSLDQGLQFLIQYYNGEERAKGNILERFSAQQFPDLHSELNLSSLELGDSALYFCASSVQSSYNSPLHFGNGTRLTVT.

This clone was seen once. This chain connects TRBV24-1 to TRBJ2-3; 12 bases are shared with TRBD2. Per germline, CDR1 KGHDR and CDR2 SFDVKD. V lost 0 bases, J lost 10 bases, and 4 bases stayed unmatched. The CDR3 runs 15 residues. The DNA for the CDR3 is TGTGCCACCAGTGATTTGGGGACTAGCGGGCCTGCGCAGTATTTT. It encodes CATSDLGTSGPAQYF.

In nucleotides, the CDR3 is TGTGCCAGCAGCTTAGCTCTCGGGTGGTTCTTC. As protein: CASSLALGWFF. The rearrangement joins TRBV11-2 to TRBJ2-1; D gene uncertain. Germline V gene lookup returns CDR1 SGHAT and CDR2 FQNNGV. Trimming shortened V by 1 base and J by 15 bases, and 10 bases separated the two germline ends. This CDR3 is 11 amino acids long.

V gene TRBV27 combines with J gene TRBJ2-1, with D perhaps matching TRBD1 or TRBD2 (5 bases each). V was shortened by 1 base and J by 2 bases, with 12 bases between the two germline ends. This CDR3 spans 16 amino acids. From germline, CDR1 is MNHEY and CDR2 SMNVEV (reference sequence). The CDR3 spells CASSLLVGGPYNEQFF. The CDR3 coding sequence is TGTGCCAGCAGTTTATTGGTTGGGGGTCCCTACAATGAGCAGTTCTTC.

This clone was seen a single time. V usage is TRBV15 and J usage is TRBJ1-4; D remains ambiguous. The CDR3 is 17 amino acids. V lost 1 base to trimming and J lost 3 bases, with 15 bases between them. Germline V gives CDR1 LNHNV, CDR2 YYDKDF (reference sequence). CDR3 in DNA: TGTGCCACCAGCAGAGTCCCGGACTTGGGAGCTAATGAAAAACTGTTTTTT. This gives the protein CATSRVPDLGANEKLFF.

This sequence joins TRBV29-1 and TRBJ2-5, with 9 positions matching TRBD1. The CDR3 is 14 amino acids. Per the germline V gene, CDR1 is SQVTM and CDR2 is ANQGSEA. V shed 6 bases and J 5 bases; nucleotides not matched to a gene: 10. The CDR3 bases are TGCAGCGTGGAACTACAGGGGGCTTGGGAGACCCAGTACTTC. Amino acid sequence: CSVELQGAWETQYF. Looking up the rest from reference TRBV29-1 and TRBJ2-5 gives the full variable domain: SAVISQKPSRDICQRGTSLTIQCQVDSQVTMMFWYRQQPGQSLTLIATANQGSEATYESGFVIDKFPISRPNLTFSTLTVSNMSPEDSSIYLCSVELQGAWETQYFGPGTRLLVL.

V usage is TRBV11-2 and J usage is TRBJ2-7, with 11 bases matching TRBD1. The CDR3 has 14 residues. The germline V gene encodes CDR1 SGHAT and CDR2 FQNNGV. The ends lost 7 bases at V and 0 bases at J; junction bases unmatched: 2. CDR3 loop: CASIGTGGSYEQYV. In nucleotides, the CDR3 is TGTGCCAGCATCGGGACAGGGGGCTCCTACGAGCAGTACGTC.

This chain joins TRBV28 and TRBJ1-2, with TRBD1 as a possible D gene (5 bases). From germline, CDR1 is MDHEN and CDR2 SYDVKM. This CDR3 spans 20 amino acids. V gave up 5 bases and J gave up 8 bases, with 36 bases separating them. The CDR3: CASSRQGFGGTRTSLPGYTF. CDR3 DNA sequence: TGTGCCAGCAGTCGTCAGGGTTTCGGCGGGACCCGGACGTCTTTGCCCGGCTACACCTTC.

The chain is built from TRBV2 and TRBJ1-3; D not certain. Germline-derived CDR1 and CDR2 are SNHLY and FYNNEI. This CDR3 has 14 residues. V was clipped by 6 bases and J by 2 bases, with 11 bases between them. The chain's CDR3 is CASRRDVAGNTIYF. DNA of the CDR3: TGTGCCAGCAGGCGAGACGTAGCTGGAAACACCATATATTTT.

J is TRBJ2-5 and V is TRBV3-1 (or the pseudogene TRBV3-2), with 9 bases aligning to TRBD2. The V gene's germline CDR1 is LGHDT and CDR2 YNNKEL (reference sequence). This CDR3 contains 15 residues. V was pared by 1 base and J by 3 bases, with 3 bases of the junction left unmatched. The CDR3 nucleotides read TGTGCCAGCAGCCAAGGGATAGCGGGGGAAGAGACCCAGTACTTC. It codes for CASSQGIAGEETQYF.

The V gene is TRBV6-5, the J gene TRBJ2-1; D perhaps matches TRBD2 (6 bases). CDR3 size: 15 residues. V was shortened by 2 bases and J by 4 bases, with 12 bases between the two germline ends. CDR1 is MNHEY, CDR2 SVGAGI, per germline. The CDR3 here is CASSYDRGSYNEQFF. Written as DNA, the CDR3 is TGTGCCAGCAGTTACGATCGGGGGAGTTACAATGAGCAGTTCTTC.

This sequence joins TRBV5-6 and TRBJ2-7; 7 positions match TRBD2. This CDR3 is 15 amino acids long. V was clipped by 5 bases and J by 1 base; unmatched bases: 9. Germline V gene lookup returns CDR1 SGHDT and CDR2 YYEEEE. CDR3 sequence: CASRKQWRGSYEQYF. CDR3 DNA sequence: TGTGCCAGCAGAAAACAGTGGCGGGGGTCCTACGAGCAGTACTTC.

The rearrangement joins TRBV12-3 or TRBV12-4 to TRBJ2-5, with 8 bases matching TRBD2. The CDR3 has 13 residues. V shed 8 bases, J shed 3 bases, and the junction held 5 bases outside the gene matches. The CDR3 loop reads CASAGGEKETQYF. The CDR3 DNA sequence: TGTGCCAGCGCGGGAGGAGAGAAAGAGACCCAGTACTTC.

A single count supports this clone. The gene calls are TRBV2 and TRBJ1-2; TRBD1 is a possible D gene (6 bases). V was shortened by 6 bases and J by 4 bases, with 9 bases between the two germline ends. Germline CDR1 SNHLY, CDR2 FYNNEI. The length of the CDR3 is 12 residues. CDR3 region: CASRTGAYGYTF. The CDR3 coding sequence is TGTGCCAGCAGGACAGGCGCCTATGGCTACACCTTC.

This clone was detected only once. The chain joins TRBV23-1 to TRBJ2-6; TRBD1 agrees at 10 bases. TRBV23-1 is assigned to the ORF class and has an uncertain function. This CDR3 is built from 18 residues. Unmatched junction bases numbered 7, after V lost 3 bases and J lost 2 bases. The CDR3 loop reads CASSHTTGGNPGANVLTF. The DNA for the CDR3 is TGCGCCAGCAGTCATACGACAGGGGGCAACCCTGGGGCCAACGTCCTGACTTTC.

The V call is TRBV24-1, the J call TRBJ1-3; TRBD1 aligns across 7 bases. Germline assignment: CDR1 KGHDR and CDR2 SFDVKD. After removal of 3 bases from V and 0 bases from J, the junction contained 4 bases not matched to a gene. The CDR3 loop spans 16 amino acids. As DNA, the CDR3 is TGTGCCACCAGTGATCCGTCAGGGGGCTCTGGAAACACCATATATTTT. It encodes CATSDPSGGSGNTIYF.

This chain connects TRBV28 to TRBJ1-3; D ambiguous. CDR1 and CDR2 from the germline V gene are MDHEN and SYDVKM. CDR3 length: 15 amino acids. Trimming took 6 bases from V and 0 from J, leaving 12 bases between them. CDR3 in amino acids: CASSVRRSSGNTIYF. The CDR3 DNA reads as TGTGCCAGCAGCGTAAGGAGGTCCTCTGGAAACACCATATATTTT.

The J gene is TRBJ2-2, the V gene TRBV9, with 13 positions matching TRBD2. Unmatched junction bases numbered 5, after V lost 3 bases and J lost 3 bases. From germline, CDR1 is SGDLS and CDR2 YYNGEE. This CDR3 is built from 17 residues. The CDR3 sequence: CASSGTSGGLYTGELFF. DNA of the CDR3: TGTGCCAGCAGCGGGACTAGCGGGGGCCTATACACCGGGGAGCTGTTTTTT.

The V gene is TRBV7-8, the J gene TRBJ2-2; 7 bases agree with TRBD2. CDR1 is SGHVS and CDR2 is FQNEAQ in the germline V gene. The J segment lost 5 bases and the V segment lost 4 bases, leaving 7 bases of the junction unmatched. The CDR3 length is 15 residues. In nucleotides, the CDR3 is TGTGCCAGCAGCTCCCTGGGGGGAGGGACCGGGGAGCTGTTTTTT. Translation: CASSSLGGGTGELFF.

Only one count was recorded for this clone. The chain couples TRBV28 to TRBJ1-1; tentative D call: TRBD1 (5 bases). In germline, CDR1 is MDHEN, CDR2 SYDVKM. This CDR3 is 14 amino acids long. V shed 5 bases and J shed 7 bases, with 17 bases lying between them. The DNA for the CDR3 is TGTGCCAGCAGTCGCCGCAGGGAAAAGATTGAAGCTTTCTTT. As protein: CASSRRREKIEAFF.

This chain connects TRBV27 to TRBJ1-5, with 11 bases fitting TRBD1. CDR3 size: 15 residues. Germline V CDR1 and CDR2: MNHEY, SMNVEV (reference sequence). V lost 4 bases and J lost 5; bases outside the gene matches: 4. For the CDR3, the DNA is TGTGCCAGCAGTTGGGGACAGGGGGGTGATCAGCCCCAGCATTTT. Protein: CASSWGQGGDQPQHF.

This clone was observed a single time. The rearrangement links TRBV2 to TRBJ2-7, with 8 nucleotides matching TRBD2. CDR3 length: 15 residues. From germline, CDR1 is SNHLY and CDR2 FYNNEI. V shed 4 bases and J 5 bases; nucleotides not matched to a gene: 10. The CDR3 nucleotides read TGTGCCAGCAGTGTAGCGGGACACCCCCTACACGAGCAGTACGTC. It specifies CASSVAGHPLHEQYV.

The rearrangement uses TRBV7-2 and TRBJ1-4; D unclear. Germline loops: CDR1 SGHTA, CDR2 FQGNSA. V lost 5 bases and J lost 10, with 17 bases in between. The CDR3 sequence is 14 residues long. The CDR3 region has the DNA TGTGCCAGCAGCCGGATTCCTACTTCGGGAAAACTGTTTTTT. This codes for CASSRIPTSGKLFF.

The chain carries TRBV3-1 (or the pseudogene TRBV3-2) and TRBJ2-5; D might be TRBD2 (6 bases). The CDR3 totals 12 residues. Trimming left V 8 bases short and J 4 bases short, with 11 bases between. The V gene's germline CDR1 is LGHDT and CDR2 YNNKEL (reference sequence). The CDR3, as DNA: TGTGCCAGCTCGGAGGGGTCAGAGACCCAGTACTTC. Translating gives CASSEGSETQYF.

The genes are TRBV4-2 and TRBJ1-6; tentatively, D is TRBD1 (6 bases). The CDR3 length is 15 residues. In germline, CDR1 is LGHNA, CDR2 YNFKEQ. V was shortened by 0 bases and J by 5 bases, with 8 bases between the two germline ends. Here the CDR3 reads CASSQDYRDNSPLHF. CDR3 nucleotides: TGTGCCAGCAGCCAAGATTACAGGGATAATTCACCCCTCCACTTT.

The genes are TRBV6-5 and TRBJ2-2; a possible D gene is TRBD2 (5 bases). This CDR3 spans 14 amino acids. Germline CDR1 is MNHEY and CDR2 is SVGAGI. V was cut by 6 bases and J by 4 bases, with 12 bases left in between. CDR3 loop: CASRDSLFTGELFF. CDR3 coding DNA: TGTGCCAGCAGGGACTCCCTTTTCACCGGGGAGCTGTTTTTT.

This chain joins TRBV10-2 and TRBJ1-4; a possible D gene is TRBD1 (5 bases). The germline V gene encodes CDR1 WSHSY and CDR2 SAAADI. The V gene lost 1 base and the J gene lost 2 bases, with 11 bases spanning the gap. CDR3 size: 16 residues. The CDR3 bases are TGCGCCAGCAGTGAGTGGGGCAGGGAGACTAATGAAAAACTGTTTTTT. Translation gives CASSEWGRETNEKLFF.